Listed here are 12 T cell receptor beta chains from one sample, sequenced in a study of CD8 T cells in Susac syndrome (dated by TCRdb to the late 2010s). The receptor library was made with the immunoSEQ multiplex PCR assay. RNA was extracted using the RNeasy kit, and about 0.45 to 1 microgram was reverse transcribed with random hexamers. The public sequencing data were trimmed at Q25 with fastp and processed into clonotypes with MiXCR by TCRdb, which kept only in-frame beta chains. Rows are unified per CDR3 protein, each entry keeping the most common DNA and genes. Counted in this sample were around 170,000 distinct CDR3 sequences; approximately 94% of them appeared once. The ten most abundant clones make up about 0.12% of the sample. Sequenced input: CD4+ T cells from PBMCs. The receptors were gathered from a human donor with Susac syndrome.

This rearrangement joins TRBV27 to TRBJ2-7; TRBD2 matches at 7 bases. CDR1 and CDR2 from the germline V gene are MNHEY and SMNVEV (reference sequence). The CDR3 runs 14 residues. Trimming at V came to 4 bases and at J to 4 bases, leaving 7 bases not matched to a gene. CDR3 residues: CASSSLAEHYEQYF. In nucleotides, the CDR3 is TGTGCCAGCAGTTCCCTAGCGGAACATTACGAGCAGTACTTC.

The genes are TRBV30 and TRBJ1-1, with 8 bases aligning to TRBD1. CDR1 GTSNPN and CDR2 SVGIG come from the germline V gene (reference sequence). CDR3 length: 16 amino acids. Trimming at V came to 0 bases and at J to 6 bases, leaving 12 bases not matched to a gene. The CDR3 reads CAWSVGRTGLNAEAFF. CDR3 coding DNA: TGTGCCTGGAGTGTTGGGAGGACAGGGCTAAACGCTGAAGCTTTCTTT.

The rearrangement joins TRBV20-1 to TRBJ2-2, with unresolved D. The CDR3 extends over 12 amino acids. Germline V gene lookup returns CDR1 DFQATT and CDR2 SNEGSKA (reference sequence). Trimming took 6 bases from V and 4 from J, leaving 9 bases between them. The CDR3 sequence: CSAPFGTGELFF. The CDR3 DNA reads TGCAGTGCCCCGTTCGGCACCGGGGAGCTGTTTTTT.

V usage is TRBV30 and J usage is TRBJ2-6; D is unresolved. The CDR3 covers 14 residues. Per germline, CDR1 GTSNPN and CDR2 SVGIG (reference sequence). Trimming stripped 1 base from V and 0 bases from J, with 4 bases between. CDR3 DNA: TGTGCCTGGAGTGCGGACTCTGGGGCCAACGTCCTGACTTTC. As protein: CAWSADSGANVLTF.

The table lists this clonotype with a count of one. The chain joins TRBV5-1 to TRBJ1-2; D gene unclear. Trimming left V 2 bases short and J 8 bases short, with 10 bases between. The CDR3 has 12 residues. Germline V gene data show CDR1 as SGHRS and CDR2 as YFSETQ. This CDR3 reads CASSLNFGGYTF. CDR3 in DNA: TGCGCCAGCAGCTTAAATTTCGGGGGCTACACCTTC. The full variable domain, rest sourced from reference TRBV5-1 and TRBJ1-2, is KAGVTQTPRYLIKTRGQQVTLSCSPISGHRSVSWYQQTPGQGLQFLFEYFSETQRNKGNFPGRFSGRQFSNSRSEMNVSTLELGDSALYLCASSLNFGGYTFGSGTRLTVV.

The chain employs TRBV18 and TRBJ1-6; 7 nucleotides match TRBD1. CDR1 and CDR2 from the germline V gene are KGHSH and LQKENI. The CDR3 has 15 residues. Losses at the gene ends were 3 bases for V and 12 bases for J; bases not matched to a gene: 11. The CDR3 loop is CASSPVGQSTGPLHF. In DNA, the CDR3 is TGTGCCAGCTCACCGGTGGGACAGTCTACCGGACCCCTCCACTTT.

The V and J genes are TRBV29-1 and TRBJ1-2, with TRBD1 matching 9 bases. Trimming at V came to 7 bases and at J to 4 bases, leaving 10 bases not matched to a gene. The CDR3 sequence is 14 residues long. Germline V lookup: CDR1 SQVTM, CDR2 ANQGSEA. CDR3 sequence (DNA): TGCAGCGCCGTTCGGACAGGGGTCGCCTATGGCTACACCTTC. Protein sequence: CSAVRTGVAYGYTF.

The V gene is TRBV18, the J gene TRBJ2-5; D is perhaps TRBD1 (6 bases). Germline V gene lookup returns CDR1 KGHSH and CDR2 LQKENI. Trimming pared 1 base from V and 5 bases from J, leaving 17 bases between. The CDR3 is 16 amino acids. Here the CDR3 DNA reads TGTGCCAGCTCACCACAGAGTGGGACAACCGTGGAGACCCAGTACTTC. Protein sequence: CASSPQSGTTVETQYF.

CDR3 bases: TGCAGCGTAAGACAGGGTCAGGGGACCCAGTACTTC. This gives the protein CSVRQGQGTQYF. This chain uses TRBV29-1 with TRBJ2-5, with 7 bases aligning to TRBD1. This CDR3 is built from 12 residues. CDR1 is SQVTM, CDR2 ANQGSEA, per germline. V lost 6 bases, J lost 7 bases, and 8 bases stayed unmatched.

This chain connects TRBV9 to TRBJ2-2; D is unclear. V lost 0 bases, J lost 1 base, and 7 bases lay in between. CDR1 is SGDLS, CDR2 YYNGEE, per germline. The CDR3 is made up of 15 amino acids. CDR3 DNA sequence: TGTGCCAGCAGCGTAGACTACCGGAACACCGGGGAGCTGTTTTTT. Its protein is CASSVDYRNTGELFF.

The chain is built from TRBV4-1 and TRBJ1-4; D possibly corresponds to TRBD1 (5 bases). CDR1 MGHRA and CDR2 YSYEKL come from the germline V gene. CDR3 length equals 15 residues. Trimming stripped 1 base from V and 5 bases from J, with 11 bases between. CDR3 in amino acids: CASSQGFGGNEKLFF. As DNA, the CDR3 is TGCGCCAGCAGCCAAGGGTTTGGGGGGAATGAAAAACTGTTTTTT.

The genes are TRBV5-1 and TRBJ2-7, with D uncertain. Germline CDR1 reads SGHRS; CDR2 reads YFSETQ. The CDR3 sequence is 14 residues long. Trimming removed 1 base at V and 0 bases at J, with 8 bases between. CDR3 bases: TGCGCCAGCAGCTTGAGCAGCAACTCCTACGAGCAGTACTTC. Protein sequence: CASSLSSNSYEQYF.